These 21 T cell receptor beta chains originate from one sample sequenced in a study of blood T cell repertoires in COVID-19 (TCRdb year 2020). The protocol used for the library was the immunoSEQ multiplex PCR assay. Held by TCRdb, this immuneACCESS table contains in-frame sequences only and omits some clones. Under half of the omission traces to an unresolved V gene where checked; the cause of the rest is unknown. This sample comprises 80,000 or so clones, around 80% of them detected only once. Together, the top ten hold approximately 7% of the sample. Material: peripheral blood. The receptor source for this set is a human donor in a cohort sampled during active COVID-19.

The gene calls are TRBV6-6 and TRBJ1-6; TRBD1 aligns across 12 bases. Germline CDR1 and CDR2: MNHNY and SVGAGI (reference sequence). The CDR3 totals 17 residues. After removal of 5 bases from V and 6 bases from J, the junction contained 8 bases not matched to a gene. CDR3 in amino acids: CASSPTGQGASNSPLHF. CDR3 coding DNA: TGTGCCAGCAGTCCAACGGGACAGGGGGCGTCTAATTCACCCCTCCACTTT.

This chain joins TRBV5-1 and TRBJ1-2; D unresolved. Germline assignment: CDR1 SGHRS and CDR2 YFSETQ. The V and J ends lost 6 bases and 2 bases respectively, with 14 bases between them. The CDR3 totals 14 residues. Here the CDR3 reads CASTSTSANYGYTF. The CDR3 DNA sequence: TGCGCCAGCACATCCACCTCAGCGAACTATGGCTACACCTTC.

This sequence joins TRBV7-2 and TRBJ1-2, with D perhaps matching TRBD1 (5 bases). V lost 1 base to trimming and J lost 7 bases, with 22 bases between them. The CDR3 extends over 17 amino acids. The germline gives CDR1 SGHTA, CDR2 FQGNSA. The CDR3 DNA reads TGTGCCAGCAGCTTAGACGTGGGGTCAATCAGGGTTTTTGGCTACACCTTC. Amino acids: CASSLDVGSIRVFGYTF.

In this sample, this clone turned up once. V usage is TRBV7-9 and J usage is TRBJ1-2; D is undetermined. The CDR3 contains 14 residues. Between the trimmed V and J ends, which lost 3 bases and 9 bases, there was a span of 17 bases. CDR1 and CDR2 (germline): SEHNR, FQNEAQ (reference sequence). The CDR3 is CASSLNSLTERYTF. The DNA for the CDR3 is TGTGCCAGCAGCTTGAACTCCTTAACAGAGCGCTACACCTTC.

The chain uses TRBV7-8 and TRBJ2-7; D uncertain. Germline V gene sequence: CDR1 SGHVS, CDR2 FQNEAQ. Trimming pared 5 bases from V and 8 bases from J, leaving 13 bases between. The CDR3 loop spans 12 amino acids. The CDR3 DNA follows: TGTGCCAGCAGCCGCGAGAACTTGCAGCAGTACTTC. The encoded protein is CASSRENLQQYF.

The CDR3 protein is CAWVDRRIAKNIQYF. The CDR3 region has the DNA TGTGCCTGGGTGGACAGGCGTATAGCCAAAAACATTCAGTACTTC. This rearrangement joins TRBV30 to TRBJ2-4, with 7 bases identical to TRBD1. Trimming took 5 bases from V and 0 from J; bases not matched to a gene: 7. The CDR3 runs to 15 residues. CDR1 and CDR2 (germline): GTSNPN, SVGIG (reference sequence).

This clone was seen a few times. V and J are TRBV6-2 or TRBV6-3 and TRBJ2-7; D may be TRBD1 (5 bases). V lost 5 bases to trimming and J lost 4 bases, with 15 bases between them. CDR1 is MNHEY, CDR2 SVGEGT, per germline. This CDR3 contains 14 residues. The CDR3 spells CASSLTTVQYEQYF. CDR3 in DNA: TGTGCCAGCAGTCTAACGACAGTCCAGTACGAGCAGTACTTC.

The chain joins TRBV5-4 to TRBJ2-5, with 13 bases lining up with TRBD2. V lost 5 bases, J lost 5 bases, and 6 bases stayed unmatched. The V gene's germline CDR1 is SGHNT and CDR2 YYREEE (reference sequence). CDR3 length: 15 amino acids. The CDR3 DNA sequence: TGTGCCAGCAGTTCACTAGCGGGGGGGTTGGAGACCCAGTACTTC. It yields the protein CASSSLAGGLETQYF.

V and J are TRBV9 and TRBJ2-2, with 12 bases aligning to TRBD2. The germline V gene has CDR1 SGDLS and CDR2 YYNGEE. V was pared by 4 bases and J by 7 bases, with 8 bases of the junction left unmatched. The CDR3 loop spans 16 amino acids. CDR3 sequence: CASSPRTSGAGGELFF. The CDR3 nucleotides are TGTGCCAGCAGCCCCCGGACTAGCGGGGCGGGCGGGGAGCTGTTTTTT.

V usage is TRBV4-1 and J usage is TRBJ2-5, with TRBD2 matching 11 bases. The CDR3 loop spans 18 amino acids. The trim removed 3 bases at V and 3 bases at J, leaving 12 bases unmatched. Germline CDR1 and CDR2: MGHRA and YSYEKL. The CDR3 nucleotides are TGCGCCAGCAGCCATCCCCCTCTAGCGGGGGGTCGAGAAGAGACCCAGTACTTC. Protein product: CASSHPPLAGGREETQYF.

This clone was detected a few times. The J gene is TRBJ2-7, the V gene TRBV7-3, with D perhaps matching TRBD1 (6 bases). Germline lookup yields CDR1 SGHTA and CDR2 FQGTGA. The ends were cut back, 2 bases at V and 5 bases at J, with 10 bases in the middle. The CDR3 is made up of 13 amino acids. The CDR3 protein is CASSLWAGDEQYF. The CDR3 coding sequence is TGTGCCAGCAGCTTATGGGCAGGGGACGAGCAGTACTTC.

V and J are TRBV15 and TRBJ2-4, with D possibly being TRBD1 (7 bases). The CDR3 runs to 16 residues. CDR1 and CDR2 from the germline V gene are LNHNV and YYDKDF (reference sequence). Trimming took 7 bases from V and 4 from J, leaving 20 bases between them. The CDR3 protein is CATTGGQGGKKNIQYF. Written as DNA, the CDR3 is TGTGCCACCACCGGAGGGCAGGGGGGTAAGAAAAACATTCAGTACTTC.

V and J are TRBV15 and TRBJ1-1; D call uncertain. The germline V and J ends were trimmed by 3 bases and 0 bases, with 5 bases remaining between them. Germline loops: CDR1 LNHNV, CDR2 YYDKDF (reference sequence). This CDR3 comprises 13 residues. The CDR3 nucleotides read TGTGCCACCAGCAGGGACTTGAACACTGAAGCTTTCTTT. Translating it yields CATSRDLNTEAFF.

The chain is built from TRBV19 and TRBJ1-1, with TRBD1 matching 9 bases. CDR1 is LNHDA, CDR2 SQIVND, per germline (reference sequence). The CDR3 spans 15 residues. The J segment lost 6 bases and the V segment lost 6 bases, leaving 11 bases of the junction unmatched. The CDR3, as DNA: TGTGCCAGTAGGTCCTCAACAGGGGGCTGGTCTGAAGCTTTCTTT. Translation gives CASRSSTGGWSEAFF. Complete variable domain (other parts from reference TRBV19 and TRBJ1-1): DGGITQSPKYLFRKEGQNVTLSCEQNLNHDAMYWYRQDPGQGLRLIYYSQIVNDFQKGDIAEGYSVSREKKESFPLTVTSAQKNPTAFYLCASRSSTGGWSEAFFGQGTRLTVV.

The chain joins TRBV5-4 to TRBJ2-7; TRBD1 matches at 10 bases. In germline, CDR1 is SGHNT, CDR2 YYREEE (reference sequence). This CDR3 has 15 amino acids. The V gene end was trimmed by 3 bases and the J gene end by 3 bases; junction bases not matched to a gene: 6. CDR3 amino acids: CASSWGQGNHYEQYF. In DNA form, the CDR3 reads TGTGCCAGCAGCTGGGGACAGGGGAACCACTACGAGCAGTACTTC.

CDR3 nucleotide sequence: TGCGCCAGCAGCTTGGATTTGAGTGCGTATGGCTACACCTTC. Amino acid sequence: CASSLDLSAYGYTF. The chain joins TRBV5-1 to TRBJ1-2; D is unresolved. CDR1 and CDR2 (germline): SGHRS, YFSETQ. Deletions cut 0 bases from V and 5 bases from J, with 11 bases between. The CDR3 has 14 residues.

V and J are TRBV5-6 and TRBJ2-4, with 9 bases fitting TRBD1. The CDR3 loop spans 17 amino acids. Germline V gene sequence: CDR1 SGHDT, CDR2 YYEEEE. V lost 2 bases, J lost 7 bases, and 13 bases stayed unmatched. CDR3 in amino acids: CASSFKARGTGSNIQYF. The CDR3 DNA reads TGTGCCAGCAGCTTTAAGGCCCGGGGGACAGGGAGTAACATTCAGTACTTC.

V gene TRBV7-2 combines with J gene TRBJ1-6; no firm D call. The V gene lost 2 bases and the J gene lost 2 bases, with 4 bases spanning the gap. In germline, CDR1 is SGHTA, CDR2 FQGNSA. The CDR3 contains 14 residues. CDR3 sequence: CASSLTAYNSPLHF. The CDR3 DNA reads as TGTGCCAGCAGCTTAACGGCCTATAATTCACCCCTCCACTTT.

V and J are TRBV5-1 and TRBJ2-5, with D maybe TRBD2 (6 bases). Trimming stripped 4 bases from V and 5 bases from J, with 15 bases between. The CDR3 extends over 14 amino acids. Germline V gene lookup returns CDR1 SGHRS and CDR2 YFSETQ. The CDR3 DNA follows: TGCGCCAGCAGCCAGGGACTCATGGGGGAGACCCAGTACTTC. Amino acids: CASSQGLMGETQYF.

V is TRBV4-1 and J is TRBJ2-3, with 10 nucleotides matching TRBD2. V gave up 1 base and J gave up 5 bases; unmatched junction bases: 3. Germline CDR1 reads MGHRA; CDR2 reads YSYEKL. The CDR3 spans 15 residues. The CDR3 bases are TGCGCCAGCAGCCAAGTTAGCGGGGGGAAAGATACGCAGTATTTT. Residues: CASSQVSGGKDTQYF.

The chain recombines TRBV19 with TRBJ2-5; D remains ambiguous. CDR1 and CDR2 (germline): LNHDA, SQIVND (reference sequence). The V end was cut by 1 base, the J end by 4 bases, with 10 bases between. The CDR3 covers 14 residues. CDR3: CASSIVTSPETQYF. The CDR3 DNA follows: TGTGCCAGTAGTATAGTCACGAGCCCAGAGACCCAGTACTTC.